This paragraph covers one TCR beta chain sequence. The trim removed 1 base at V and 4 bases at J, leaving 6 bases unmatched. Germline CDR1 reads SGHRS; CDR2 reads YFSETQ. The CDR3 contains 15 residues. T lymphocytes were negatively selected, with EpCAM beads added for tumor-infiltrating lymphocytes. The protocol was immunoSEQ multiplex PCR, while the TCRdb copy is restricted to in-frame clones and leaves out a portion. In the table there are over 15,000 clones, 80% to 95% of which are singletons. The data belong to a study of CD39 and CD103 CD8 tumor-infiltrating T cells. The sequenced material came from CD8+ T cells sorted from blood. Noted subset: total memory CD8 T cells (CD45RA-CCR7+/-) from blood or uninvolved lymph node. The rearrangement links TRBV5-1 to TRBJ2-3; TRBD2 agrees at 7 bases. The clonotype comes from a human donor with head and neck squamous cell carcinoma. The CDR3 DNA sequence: TGCGCCAGCAGCTTGTTACTAGCGTGGTCAGATACGCAGTATTTT. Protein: CASSLLLAWSDTQYF.